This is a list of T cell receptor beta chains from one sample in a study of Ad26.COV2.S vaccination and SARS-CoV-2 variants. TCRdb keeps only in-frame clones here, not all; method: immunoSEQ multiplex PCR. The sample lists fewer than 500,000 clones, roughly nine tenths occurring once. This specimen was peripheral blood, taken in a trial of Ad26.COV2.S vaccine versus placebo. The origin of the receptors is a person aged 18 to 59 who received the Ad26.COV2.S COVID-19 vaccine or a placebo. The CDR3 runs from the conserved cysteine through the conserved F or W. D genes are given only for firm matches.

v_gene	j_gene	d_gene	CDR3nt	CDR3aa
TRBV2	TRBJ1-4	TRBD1	TGTGCCAGCAGTGAAGGCAGGGGGACAGGATACACTAATGAAAAACTGTTTTTT	CASSEGRGTGYTNEKLFF
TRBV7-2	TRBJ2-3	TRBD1	TGTGCCAGCAGCCTCGGGACAGCGACTACACACTACACAGATACGCAGTATTTT	CASSLGTATTHYTDTQYF
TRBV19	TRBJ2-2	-	TGTGCCAGTAGTATAGAGGGGAACACCGGGGAGCTGTTTTTT	CASSIEGNTGELFF
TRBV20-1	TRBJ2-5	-	TGCAGTGCTAGTGGGGGGACCCAGTACTTC	CSASGGTQYF
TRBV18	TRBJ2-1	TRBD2	TGTGCCAGCACCACTAGCGTCTACAATGAGCAGTTCTTC	CASTTSVYNEQFF
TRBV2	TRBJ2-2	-	TGTGCCAGCAAGGGCAGGTCGTACACCGGGGAGCTGTTTTTT	CASKGRSYTGELFF
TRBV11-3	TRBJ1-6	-	TGTGCCAGCACCATACAGGGACCCGCGGGTAATTCACCCCTCCACTTT	CASTIQGPAGNSPLHF
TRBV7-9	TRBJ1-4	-	TGTGCCAGCAGCCCGAGTGGGTCCACTAATGAAAAACTGTTTTTT	CASSPSGSTNEKLFF
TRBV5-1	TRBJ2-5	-	TGCGCCAGCAGGGACGGGATAAGAGAGGCCCAGTACTTC	CASRDGIREAQYF
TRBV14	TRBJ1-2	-	TGTGCCAGCAGCTCCACCCGAGGGGACGGCTATGGCTACACCTTC	CASSSTRGDGYGYTF
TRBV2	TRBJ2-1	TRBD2	TGTGCCAGCAGTGTACGGGGGGAAACCTACAATGAGCAGTTCTTC	CASSVRGETYNEQFF